Each of the 16 T cell receptor beta chains below was sequenced from the same sample in a study of shared T cell receptors in the human thymus. The protocol was immunoSEQ multiplex PCR, while the TCRdb copy is restricted to in-frame clones and leaves out a portion. The sample has approximately 580,000 clones, 75% to 80% seen once; the top ten hold more than 0.01%. These same data were also listed under a study on human thymus T cells.

Sequencing was performed on thymocytes. These receptors came from a boy younger than two with a congenital heart defect.

J is TRBJ1-1 and V is TRBV7-2; D gene unclear. The CDR3 has 14 amino acids. Trimming removed 5 bases at V and 3 bases at J, with 13 bases between. CDR1 and CDR2 (germline): SGHTA, FQGNSA. The CDR3 spells CASSNANPDTEAFF. For the CDR3, the DNA is TGTGCCAGCAGCAATGCTAACCCTGACACTGAAGCTTTCTTT.

The chain has TRBV19 and TRBJ2-7; TRBD1 matches 9 bases. Unmatched junction bases numbered 5, after V lost 8 bases and J lost 6 bases. Germline V gene data show CDR1 as LNHDA and CDR2 as SQIVND (reference sequence). The CDR3 runs 12 residues. In DNA form, the CDR3 reads TGTGCCAGTTCCGGACAGGGGCCCGAGCAGTACTTC. This gives the protein CASSGQGPEQYF.

This clone was detected only a few times. The rearrangement links TRBV19 to TRBJ2-2; the match to TRBD2 covers 7 bases. Germline CDR1 reads LNHDA; CDR2 reads SQIVND (reference sequence). The CDR3 spans 19 residues. J lost 0 bases, V lost 5 bases, and 15 bases had no gene match. Written as DNA, the CDR3 is TGTGCCAGTAGTGCCTCTAGCGGCCGGAAACTATCGAACACCGGGGAGCTGTTTTTT. Encoded protein: CASSASSGRKLSNTGELFF.

J is TRBJ1-4 and V is TRBV6-5, with no clear D. Trimming pared 8 bases from V and 0 bases from J, leaving 13 bases between. Germline V gene lookup returns CDR1 MNHEY and CDR2 SVGAGI. This CDR3 has 15 residues. CDR3 DNA: TGTGCCAGCGGCCCGACCGGGGCAACTAATGAAAAACTGTTTTTT. This translates into CASGPTGATNEKLFF.

The rearrangement links TRBV11-2 to TRBJ2-7, with 8 bases fitting TRBD2. Germline V gives CDR1 SGHAT, CDR2 FQNNGV. Trimming took 5 bases from V and 5 from J; bases not matched to a gene: 8. The length of the CDR3 is 14 residues. CDR3 nucleotide sequence: TGTGCCAGCAGCCTCCGGGAGGGCCCCCACGAGCAGTACTTC. It translates to CASSLREGPHEQYF.

V is TRBV27 and J is TRBJ1-2; 10 bases match TRBD1. V lost 3 bases to trimming and J lost 3 bases; unmatched junction nucleotides: 22. The CDR3 totals 21 residues. The germline CDR1 and CDR2 sequences are MNHEY and SMNVEV (reference sequence). The CDR3 spells CASSFTGTGFPGQGGDYGYTF. CDR3 DNA: TGTGCCAGCAGTTTCACCGGGACAGGGTTTCCCGGACAGGGGGGAGACTATGGCTACACCTTC.

The chain recombines TRBV28 with TRBJ2-5; 7 nucleotides line up with TRBD1. The better agreement between TRBJ2-7 and the DNA end casts doubt on the J call. Germline CDR1 is MDHEN and CDR2 is SYDVKM. The CDR3 length is 13 residues. The CDR3 DNA sequence: TGTGCCAGCAGTCCGACAGGGCGCGGCGAGCAGTACTTC. It specifies CASSPTGRGEQYF.

CDR3: CASSSGQARGEKLFF. In DNA, the CDR3 is TGTGCCAGCAGTTCAGGACAGGCCCGAGGAGAAAAACTGTTTTTT. The rearrangement links TRBV27 to TRBJ1-4, with 7 bases fitting TRBD1. After removal of 4 bases from V and 8 bases from J, the junction contained 10 bases not matched to a gene. This CDR3 has 15 residues. The germline V gene has CDR1 MNHEY and CDR2 SMNVEV (reference sequence).

The chain carries TRBV27 and TRBJ2-7; the D gene is possibly TRBD2 (6 bases). The V end was cut by 6 bases, the J end by 7 bases, with 40 bases between. The CDR3 has 21 amino acids. Germline V gene data show CDR1 as MNHEY and CDR2 as SMNVEV (reference sequence). The CDR3 DNA reads as TGTGCCAGCAGCCTGACCCGGAGGGGCAAACTTAGCAGGCCCTCCCTAGGGGAGCAGTACTTC. Its translation is CASSLTRRGKLSRPSLGEQYF.

V usage is TRBV12-5 and J usage is TRBJ1-3; no clear D. Germline V gives CDR1 LGHNT, CDR2 FRNRAP. CDR3 size: 12 residues. Written as DNA, the CDR3 is TGTGCGGAGGGAAGCTCTGGAAACACCATATATTTT. Protein sequence: CAEGSSGNTIYF. Supplemented by reference TRBV12-5 and TRBJ1-3, the full variable domain reads DARVTQTPRHKVTEMGQEVTMRCQPILGHNTVFWYRQTMMQGLELLAYFRNRAPLDDSGMPKDRFSAEMPDATLATLKIQPSEPRDSAVYFCAEGSSGNTIYFGEGSWLTVV.

The V and J genes are TRBV14 and TRBJ2-2; no definite D call. CDR3 size: 14 residues. CDR1 and CDR2 (germline): SGHDN, FVKESK. The germline V and J ends were trimmed by 2 bases and 1 base, with 5 bases remaining between them. CDR3 in amino acids: CASSQNRNTGELFF. In DNA, the CDR3 is TGTGCCAGCAGCCAAAACAGGAACACCGGGGAGCTGTTTTTT.

The chain recombines TRBV6-1 with TRBJ1-2; D is perhaps TRBD1 (5 bases). Trimming took 5 bases from V and 3 from J, leaving 13 bases between them. The CDR3 covers 14 residues. Germline CDR1 is MNHNS and CDR2 is SASEGT. CDR3 residues: CASSWVGGDYGYTF. In nucleotides, the CDR3 is TGTGCCAGCAGTTGGGTCGGGGGAGACTATGGCTACACCTTC.

The chain recombines TRBV14 with TRBJ2-4, with a weak D call TRBD2 (6 bases). The CDR3 is 17 residues long. V lost 2 bases and J 2 bases, leaving 16 bases between the germline ends. Germline-derived CDR1 and CDR2 are SGHDN and FVKESK. The CDR3 protein is CASSQRRLDRTKNIQYF. The DNA for the CDR3 is TGTGCCAGCAGCCAACGCAGACTAGACCGAACCAAAAACATTCAGTACTTC.

The chain combines TRBV5-6 with TRBJ2-7, with 7 bases matching TRBD1. Germline CDR1 and CDR2: SGHDT and YYEEEE. V shed 4 bases and J 6 bases; nucleotides not matched to a gene: 10. This CDR3 has 14 residues. This chain's CDR3 is CASSQQGQSCEQYF. The CDR3 DNA is TGTGCCAGCAGCCAACAGGGGCAGTCATGCGAGCAGTACTTC.

V gene TRBV10-3 combines with J gene TRBJ1-4; TRBD1 is a possible D gene (6 bases). The V gene lost 3 bases and the J gene lost 4 bases, with 12 bases spanning the gap. CDR3 length: 15 amino acids. The germline V gene encodes CDR1 ENHRY and CDR2 SYGVKD. For the CDR3, the DNA is TGTGCCATCAGTGACAGGGGATCCTATAATGAAAAACTGTTTTTT. Translation gives CAISDRGSYNEKLFF.

The chain is built from TRBV2 and TRBJ2-1; D unresolved. Germline V lookup: CDR1 SNHLY, CDR2 FYNNEI. V lost 6 bases, J lost 4 bases, and 10 bases lay in between. This CDR3 is built from 13 residues. CDR3 protein: CASRTDKYNEQFF. The CDR3 coding sequence is TGTGCCAGCAGGACCGACAAGTACAATGAGCAGTTCTTC.